This T cell receptor beta chain was obtained from a study of CD8 T cells in Susac syndrome. Random hexamers were used to reverse transcribe about 0.45 to 1 ug of RNA. One entry per CDR3 protein results from TCRdb running MiXCR on the immunoSEQ multiplex PCR reads. The table lists fewer than 150,000 distinct CDR3 sequences, 85% to 95% of them singletons. The CDR3 spans 14 residues. Germline V lookup: CDR1 MDHEN, CDR2 SYDVKM. V lost 7 bases and J lost 11, with 23 bases in between. The TCR originated in a human donor in good health. The sample taken for sequencing was CD8+ T cells from PBMCs. This chain connects TRBV28 to TRBJ1-1, with no clear D. The CDR3 DNA sequence: TGTGCCAGCACAGGACGGTTTCCCACGGCGACCGCTTTCTTT. Protein sequence: CASTGRFPTATAFF. Looking up the rest from reference TRBV28 and TRBJ1-1 gives the full variable domain: DVKVTQSSRYLVKRTGEKVFLECVQDMDHENMFWYRQDPGLGLRLIYFSYDVKMKEKGDIPEGYSVSREKKERFSLILESASTNQTSMYLCASTGRFPTATAFFGQGTRLTVV.